These T cell receptor beta chains were read from a single sample in a study of vaccination effects on CD4 cells after COVID-19. This table comes from immunoSEQ multiplex PCR, and its TCRdb copy is limited to in-frame clones, with some not included. This table holds under 25,000 clones, just under 75% found once. No antigen has been assigned to these receptors. Here the sequenced sample was CD4+ T cells from PBMCs cultured with a peptide pool, taken before COVID-19 vaccination. The receptors were sampled from a human donor who had a prior SARS-CoV-2 infection. Both conserved end residues are part of each CDR3. The D gene is left open where the match is weak. Expanded clones are given a class, and other clones once, few, many or no size at all.

d_call	clone_size	v_call	j_call	cdr3_aa	cdr3_nt
.	.	TRBV7-9	TRBJ1-4	CIGGILKGGKLFF	TGCATTGGGGGGATCCTCAAAGGAGGAAAACTGTTTTTT
TRBD2	.	TRBV11-3	TRBJ2-7	CASSLAFGTSEVHEQYF	TGTGCCAGCAGCTTAGCATTTGGGACTAGCGAAGTCCACGAGCAGTACTTC
.	.	TRBV27	TRBJ1-2	CASSFALRADGYTF	TGTGCCAGCAGTTTCGCCCTACGGGCGGATGGCTACACCTTC
.	.	TRBV7-9	TRBJ1-1	CASRGGVSNTEAFF	TGTGCCAGCAGGGGGGGGGTGTCGAACACTGAAGCTTTCTTT
TRBD2	.	TRBV7-2	TRBJ2-5	CASSLEASGQETQYF	TGTGCCAGCAGCTTAGAGGCTAGCGGACAAGAGACCCAGTACTTC
.	.	TRBV18	TRBJ1-2	CASSPPQGSHYGYTF	TGTGCCAGCTCACCACCCCAGGGGAGTCACTATGGCTACACCTTC
.	.	TRBV5-1	TRBJ2-3	CASRGGGTDTQYF	TGCGCCAGCAGGGGCGGGGGCACAGATACGCAGTATTTT
.	.	TRBV6-5	TRBJ2-1	CASSTSVPRDEQFF	.
.	.	TRBV9	TRBJ2-2	CASSFLNTGELFF	TGTGCCAGCAGTTTCCTAAACACCGGGGAGCTGTTTTTT
.	.	TRBV7-6	TRBJ1-6	CASSYMGPGLVASYSPLHF	TGTGCCAGCAGCTACATGGGACCCGGTCTTGTCGCGAGTTATTCACCCCTCCACTTT
.	.	TRBV2	TRBJ2-3	CASSSGTTDTQYF	TGTGCCAGCAGTTCCGGGACAACAGATACGCAGTATTTT
.	.	TRBV5-4	TRBJ1-2	CASSFSAVYGYTF	TGTGCCAGCAGCTTTTCCGCCGTTTATGGCTACACCTTC
.	.	TRBV21-1	TRBJ1-2	CASSTKERQGAYHGYTF	TGTGCCAGCAGCACAAAGGAGAGACAGGGAGCTTACCATGGCTACACCTTC
TRBD1	few	TRBV7-8	TRBJ2-1	CASRVGGPTYNEQFF	TGTGCCAGCAGGGTAGGGGGCCCTACCTACAATGAGCAGTTCTTC
TRBD1	.	TRBV19	TRBJ1-2	CASSIDRDYGYTF	TGTGCCAGTAGTATCGACAGGGACTATGGCTACACCTTC
TRBD1	.	TRBV6-5	TRBJ1-6	CASSPDRGYSPLHF	TGTGCCAGCAGCCCGGACAGGGGATACTCACCCCTCCACTTT
.	.	TRBV5-4	TRBJ2-5	CASSFGGTVQETQYF	TGTGCCAGCAGCTTTGGCGGCACAGTCCAAGAGACCCAGTACTTC
.	.	TRBV25-1	TRBJ2-2	CASSSRDRFRELFF	TGTGCCAGCAGTAGCCGGGACCGCTTTCGGGAGCTGTTTTTT
TRBD1	few	TRBV6-5	TRBJ1-2	CASGTAYGYTF	TGTGCCAGCGGGACAGCCTATGGCTACACCTTC
.	.	TRBV19	TRBJ1-6	CASSIGGSGNSPLHF	TGTGCCAGTAGTATAGGTGGATCCGGTAATTCACCCCTCCACTTT
.	.	TRBV2	TRBJ2-3	CASSEEAKGAGLTDTQYF	TGTGCCAGCAGTGAAGAGGCCAAAGGAGCGGGCCTCACAGATACGCAGTATTTT
.	.	TRBV7-7	TRBJ2-2	CASSFRVNTGELFF	TGTGCTAGCAGCTTTCGCGTGAACACCGGGGAGCTGTTTTTT
.	once	TRBV11-2	TRBJ1-3	CASVSHMGNTIYF	TGTGCCAGCGTATCCCACATGGGAAACACCATATATTTT
.	.	TRBV4-3	TRBJ1-2	CASSQVGGGAVGYTF	TGCGCCAGCAGCCAAGTAGGGGGTGGGGCTGTGGGCTACACCTTC
.	.	TRBV7-6	TRBJ2-3	CASSLGVGTDTQYF	TGTGCCAGCAGCTTAGGGGTTGGCACAGATACGCAGTATTTT
.	few	TRBV5-1	TRBJ2-7	CASSRGLGGPSYEQYF	TGCGCCAGCAGCCGTGGTCTGGGGGGGCCGTCCTACGAGCAGTACTTC
TRBD2	.	TRBV13	TRBJ2-7	CASSPRLAGGDEQYF	TGTGCCAGCAGCCCAAGACTAGCGGGGGGTGACGAGCAGTACTTC
.	.	TRBV5-4	TRBJ2-1	CASSFAGRRSYNEQFF	TGTGCCAGCAGCTTTGCAGGGAGACGGTCCTACAATGAGCAGTTCTTC
.	once	TRBV5-1	TRBJ2-4	CASSLAGQSIQYF	TGCGCCAGCAGCTTAGCGGGTCAGAGCATTCAGTACTTC
.	.	TRBV4-3	TRBJ2-1	CASSQAFGRGTRGEQFF	TGCGCCAGCAGCCAAGCTTTCGGCAGGGGAACACGGGGTGAGCAGTTCTTC
TRBD1	.	TRBV3-1/TRBV3-2	TRBJ1-4	CASSQRTGQIEKLFF	TGTGCCAGCAGCCAGAGGACAGGGCAAATTGAAAAACTGTTTTTT
TRBD2	.	TRBV27	TRBJ2-5	CASKPTGLAGGRTQYF	TGTGCCAGCAAACCCACCGGACTAGCGGGGGGGCGGACCCAGTACTTC
TRBD1	.	TRBV5-1	TRBJ2-1	CASSARTGGSYNEQFF	TGCGCCAGCAGCGCGCGGACAGGGGGCTCCTACAATGAGCAGTTCTTC
TRBD2	.	TRBV5-1	TRBJ2-2	CASSVAGTSGNTGELFF	TGCGCCAGCAGCGTGGCAGGGACTAGCGGAAACACCGGGGAGCTGTTTTTT
TRBD1	.	TRBV4-1	TRBJ2-1	CASSQIQPHRDSPYNEQFF	TGCGCCAGCAGCCAAATCCAGCCACACCGGGACAGTCCATACAATGAGCAGTTCTTC
TRBD1	once	TRBV7-9	TRBJ1-1	CASSATDRGKGTEAFF	TGTGCCAGCAGCGCGACCGACAGGGGAAAGGGCACTGAAGCTTTCTTT
.	.	TRBV5-4	TRBJ1-3	CASSPSGPFSGNTIYF	TGTGCCAGCAGCCCCAGCGGTCCGTTCTCTGGAAACACCATATATTTT
.	.	TRBV5-6	TRBJ2-6	CASSLGRSGANVLTF	TGTGCCAGCAGCTTGGGGAGATCTGGGGCCAACGTCCTGACTTTC
.	.	TRBV7-2	TRBJ1-1	CASSSQGGDTEAFF	TGTGCCAGCAGCTCACAGGGAGGTGACACTGAAGCTTTCTTT
TRBD1	.	TRBV4-2	TRBJ1-2	CASSHTPGGDYGYTF	TGTGCCAGCAGCCATACCCCAGGGGGGGACTATGGCTACACCTTC
.	.	TRBV15	TRBJ1-5	CATSRDRVPQPQHF	TGTGCCACCAGCAGAGATCGAGTACCCCAGCCCCAGCATTTT
TRBD2	.	TRBV12-5	TRBJ2-5	CASAPWTGTSGSEETQYF	TGTGCTAGTGCCCCGTGGACCGGGACTAGCGGGAGTGAAGAGACCCAGTACTTC
TRBD1	.	TRBV18	TRBJ2-6	CASSPRQGALNVLTF	TGTGCCAGCTCACCCCGACAGGGTGCCCTTAACGTCCTGACTTTC
.	.	TRBV5-1	TRBJ2-2	CASSEGPVGTGELFF	TGCGCCAGCAGCGAGGGACCGGTGGGCACCGGGGAGCTGTTTTTT
.	.	TRBV2	TRBJ1-5	CASSEVAENQPQHF	TGTGCCAGCAGTGAAGTGGCAGAAAATCAGCCCCAGCATTTT